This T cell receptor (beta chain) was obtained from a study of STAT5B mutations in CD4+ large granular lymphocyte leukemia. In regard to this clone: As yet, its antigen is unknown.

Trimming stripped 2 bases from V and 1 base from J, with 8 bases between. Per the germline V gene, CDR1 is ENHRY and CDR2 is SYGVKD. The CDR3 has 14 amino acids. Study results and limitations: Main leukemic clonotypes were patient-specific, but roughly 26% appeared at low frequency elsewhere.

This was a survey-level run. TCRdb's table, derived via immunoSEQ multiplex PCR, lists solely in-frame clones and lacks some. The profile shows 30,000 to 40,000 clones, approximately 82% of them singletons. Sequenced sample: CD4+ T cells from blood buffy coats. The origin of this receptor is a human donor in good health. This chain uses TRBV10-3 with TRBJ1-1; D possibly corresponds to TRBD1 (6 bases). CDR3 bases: TGTGCCATCAGTGAGGTACAGGGGAACACTGAAGCTTTCTTT. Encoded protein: CAISEVQGNTEAFF.